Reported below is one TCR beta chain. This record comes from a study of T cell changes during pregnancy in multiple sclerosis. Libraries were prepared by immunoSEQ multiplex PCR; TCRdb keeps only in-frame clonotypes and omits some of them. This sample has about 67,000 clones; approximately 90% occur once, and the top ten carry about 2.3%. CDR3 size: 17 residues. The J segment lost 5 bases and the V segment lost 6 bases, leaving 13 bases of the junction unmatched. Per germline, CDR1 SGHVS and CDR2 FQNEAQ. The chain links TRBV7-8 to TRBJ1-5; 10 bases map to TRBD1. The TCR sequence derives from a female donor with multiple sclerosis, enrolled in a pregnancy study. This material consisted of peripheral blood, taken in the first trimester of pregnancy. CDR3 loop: CASSQDRGKGPHQPQHF. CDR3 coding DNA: TGTGCCAGCAGTCAGGACAGGGGGAAAGGGCCTCATCAGCCCCAGCATTTT.